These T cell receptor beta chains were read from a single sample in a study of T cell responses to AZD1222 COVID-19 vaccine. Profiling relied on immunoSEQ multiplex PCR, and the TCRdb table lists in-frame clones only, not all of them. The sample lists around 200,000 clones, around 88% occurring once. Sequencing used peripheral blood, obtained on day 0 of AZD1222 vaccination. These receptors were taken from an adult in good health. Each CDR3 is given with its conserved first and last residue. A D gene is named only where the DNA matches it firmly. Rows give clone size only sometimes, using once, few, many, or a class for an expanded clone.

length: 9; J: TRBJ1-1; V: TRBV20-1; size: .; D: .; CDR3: CSASPEAFF; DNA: TGCAGTGCTAGTCCCGAAGCTTTCTTT
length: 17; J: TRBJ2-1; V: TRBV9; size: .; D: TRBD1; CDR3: CASSPGQGAFVYNEQFF; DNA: TGTGCCAGCAGTCCAGGACAGGGGGCTTTCGTCTACAATGAGCAGTTCTTC
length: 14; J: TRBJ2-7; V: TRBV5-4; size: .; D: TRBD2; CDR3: CASSSPGLGYEQYF; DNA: TGTGCCAGCAGCTCGCCGGGACTAGGCTACGAGCAGTACTTC
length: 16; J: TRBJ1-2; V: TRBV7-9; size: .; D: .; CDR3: CASTHHATKGNYGYTF; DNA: TGTGCCAGCACCCACCACGCAACTAAGGGGAACTATGGCTACACCTTC
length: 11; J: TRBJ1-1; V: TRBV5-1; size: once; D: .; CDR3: CASIEGTSAFF; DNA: TGCGCCAGCATTGAGGGGACTTCAGCTTTCTTT
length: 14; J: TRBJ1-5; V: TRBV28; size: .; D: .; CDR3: CASSATGREKPQHF; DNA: TGTGCCAGCAGTGCGACGGGGAGGGAGAAGCCCCAGCATTTT
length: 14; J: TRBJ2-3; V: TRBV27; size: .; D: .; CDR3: CASSPRTLADTQYF; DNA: TGTGCCAGCAGTCCTCGGACCTTGGCAGATACGCAGTATTTT
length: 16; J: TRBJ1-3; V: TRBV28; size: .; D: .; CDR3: CASSPTLRDDGNTIYF; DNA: TGTGCCAGCAGTCCTACACTCAGGGACGACGGAAACACCATATATTTT
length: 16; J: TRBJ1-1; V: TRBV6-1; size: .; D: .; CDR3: CASSEAPPQANTEAFF; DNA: TGTGCCAGCAGTGAAGCCCCCCCGCAGGCGAACACTGAAGCTTTCTTT
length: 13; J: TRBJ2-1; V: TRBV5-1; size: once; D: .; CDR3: CASSLVGGTEQFF; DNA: TGCGCCAGCAGCTTGGTCGGGGGTACTGAGCAGTTCTTC